This T cell receptor (beta chain) appears in the sequencing data of a study of blood T cells in healthy people across ages. This clonotype was recorded only once. Compared with germline, one end of the junction differs, possibly owing to a read error. Alongside a J-beta primer mix, a sample-barcoded 5' primer served in a second PCR lasting 7 to 11 cycles. TCRdb ran MiXCR on the 5' RACE reads and lists one entry per CDR3 protein. The sample lists 1.5 million or so distinct CDR3 sequences, around two fifths occurring once. CDR1 is KGHSH, CDR2 LQKENI, per germline. The CDR3 length is 16 residues. The sequencing sample was made of blood. The source is a young woman in good health. The V and J genes are TRBV18 and TRBJ1-4; no definite D call. The CDR3, as DNA: TGCGCCAGCTCACCTAGTCCCCTGCTTCATAGTGAAAAACTGTTTTTT. It is translated as CASSPSPLLHSEKLFF. Full variable domain (rest looked up from reference TRBV18 and TRBJ1-4): NAGVMQNPRHLVRRRGQEARLRCSPMKGHSHVYWYRQLPEEGLKFMVYLQKENIIDESGMPKERFSAEFPKEGPSILRIQQVVRGDSAAYFCASSPSPLLHSEKLFFGSGTQLSVL.